Below, 8 T cell receptor beta chains from the same sample are listed, as sequenced in a study of blood T cell repertoires in COVID-19. Sequencing was performed with immunoSEQ multiplex PCR; in TCRdb, only in-frame clones are kept and a portion is missing. This sample has 65,000 to 95,000 clones, with more than 70% found just once. Sequencing was carried out using peripheral blood. These receptors were collected from an older man with active or convalescent COVID-19.

The chain recombines TRBV28 with TRBJ1-2; TRBD1 agrees at 7 bases. The J segment lost 6 bases and the V segment lost 6 bases, leaving 7 bases of the junction unmatched. The CDR3 runs 13 residues. Germline values: CDR1 MDHEN, CDR2 SYDVKM. Here the CDR3 reads CASRATGEDGYTF. CDR3 coding DNA: TGTGCCAGCAGAGCTACAGGGGAGGATGGCTACACCTTC.

This chain joins TRBV6-5 and TRBJ2-5; TRBD2 agrees at 7 bases. This CDR3 contains 15 residues. With V trimmed by 6 bases and J by 2 bases, 9 bases remained unmatched. The germline gives CDR1 MNHEY, CDR2 SVGAGI. In DNA form, the CDR3 reads TGTGCCAGCAGCTGGGCTTCGCGGGGGCAAGAGACCCAGTACTTC. Residues: CASSWASRGQETQYF.

The rearrangement joins TRBV18 to TRBJ2-5, with a possible D match to TRBD1 (5 bases). The V gene lost 2 bases and the J gene lost 2 bases, with 9 bases spanning the gap. Germline V gives CDR1 KGHSH, CDR2 LQKENI. The CDR3 consists of 14 residues. The CDR3 DNA follows: TGTGCCAGCTCACCATTCCAGGGACAAGAGACCCAGTACTTC. Its translation: CASSPFQGQETQYF.

The DNA of the CDR3 is TGTGCCAGCTCACCACGGGGGACGGGGAGGAAACCCCCTAACTATGGCTACACCTTC. This sequence encodes CASSPRGTGRKPPNYGYTF. The chain employs TRBV18 and TRBJ1-2; possibly TRBD1 for D (5 bases). CDR1 is KGHSH, CDR2 LQKENI, per germline. Trimming removed 1 base at V and 0 bases at J, with 21 bases between. The CDR3 contains 19 residues.

The chain recombines TRBV24-1 with TRBJ1-2, with 10 bases aligning to TRBD1. This CDR3 region has 16 residues. J gave up 2 bases and V 4 bases, and 6 bases lay outside the gene matches. From germline, CDR1 is KGHDR and CDR2 SFDVKD. The CDR3 reads CATSDARTGGNYGYTF. The CDR3 DNA reads TGTGCCACCAGTGACGCTCGGACAGGGGGGAACTATGGCTACACCTTC.

The V call is TRBV7-2, the J call TRBJ2-3, with a possible D match to TRBD2 (6 bases). This CDR3 comprises 13 residues. CDR1 SGHTA and CDR2 FQGNSA come from the germline V gene. V lost 6 bases and J 4 bases, leaving 11 bases between the germline ends. The DNA for the CDR3 is TGTGCCAGCAGAAACGGGGGTGCAGATACGCAGTATTTT. It specifies CASRNGGADTQYF.

This chain links TRBV28 with TRBJ1-1; D possibly corresponds to TRBD1 (6 bases). There are 15 residues in the CDR3. The V end lost 3 bases, the J end lost 4 bases, and 15 bases lay between the germline ends. Germline CDR1 is MDHEN and CDR2 is SYDVKM. The CDR3 here is CASSLPQGWGTEAFF. DNA of the CDR3: TGTGCCAGCAGTTTGCCCCAGGGGTGGGGCACTGAAGCTTTCTTT.

The V call is TRBV15, the J call TRBJ1-2; TRBD1 agrees at 7 bases. From germline, CDR1 is LNHNV and CDR2 YYDKDF (reference sequence). V dropped 6 bases and J dropped 8; count of bases not matched to a gene: 15. CDR3 size: 15 residues. CDR3 coding DNA: TGTGCCACCAGTATCGAAACAGGGGTCAGCTTCGGCTACACCTTC. This gives the protein CATSIETGVSFGYTF.